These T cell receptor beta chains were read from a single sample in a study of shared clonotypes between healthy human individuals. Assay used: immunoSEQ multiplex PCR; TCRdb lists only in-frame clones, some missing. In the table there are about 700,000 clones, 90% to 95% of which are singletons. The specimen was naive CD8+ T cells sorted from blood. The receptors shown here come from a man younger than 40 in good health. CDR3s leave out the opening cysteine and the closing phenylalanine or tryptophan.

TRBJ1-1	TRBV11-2	ASSQTHRNTEAF
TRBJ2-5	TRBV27	ASSLYSGPGIWTQY
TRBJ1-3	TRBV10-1	ASSESTGGNTIY
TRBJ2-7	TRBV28	ASSDGRMIEGV
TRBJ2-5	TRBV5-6	ASSLVGNQETQY
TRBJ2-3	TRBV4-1	ASSQAFGDTQY
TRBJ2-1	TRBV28	ASRVEGVGSYNEQF
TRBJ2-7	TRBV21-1	ASSACPYEQY
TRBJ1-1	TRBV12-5	ASGLYQGGNTEAF
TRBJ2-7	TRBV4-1	ASSQVGTSVSYEQY
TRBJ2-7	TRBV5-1	ASSPRGTGSYEQY
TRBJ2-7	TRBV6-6	ASSGGSGSYEQY
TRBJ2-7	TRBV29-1	SVAWTGGDEQY
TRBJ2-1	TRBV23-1	ARPRDSYNEQF
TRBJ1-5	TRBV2	ASSSTGPIQPQH
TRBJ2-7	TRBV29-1	SVWGQRDGPGEQY
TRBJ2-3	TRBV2	ASSEEAASTDTQY
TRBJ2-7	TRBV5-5	ASSLSDGRSYEQY
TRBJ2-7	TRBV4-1	ASRERGGSGEQY
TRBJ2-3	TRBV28	ASSLYLSTDTQY
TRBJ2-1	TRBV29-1	SVERQGEYEQF
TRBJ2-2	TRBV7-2	ASSKSGGLHFANTGELF
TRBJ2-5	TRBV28	ASRDSSEETQY
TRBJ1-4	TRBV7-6	ASSLATPGSYMEKLF
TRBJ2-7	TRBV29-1	SVWDSLTYEQY
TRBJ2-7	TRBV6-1	ASKEGPTMSEQY
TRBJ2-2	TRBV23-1	ASSQSLLGSSGSLAGELF
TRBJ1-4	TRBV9	ASQSATNEKLF
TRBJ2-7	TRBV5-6	ASSSNSYEQY
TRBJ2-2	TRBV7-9	ASSPYKENTGELF
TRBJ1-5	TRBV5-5	ASSPEHSNQPQH
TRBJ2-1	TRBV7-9	ASSPLWGVPGNEQF
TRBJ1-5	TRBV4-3	ASSQDGTGGDQPQH
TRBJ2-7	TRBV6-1	ASSEGHTYEQY
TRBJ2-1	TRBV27	ASGLAGAYNEQF
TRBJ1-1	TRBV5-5	ASSLGLNTEAF